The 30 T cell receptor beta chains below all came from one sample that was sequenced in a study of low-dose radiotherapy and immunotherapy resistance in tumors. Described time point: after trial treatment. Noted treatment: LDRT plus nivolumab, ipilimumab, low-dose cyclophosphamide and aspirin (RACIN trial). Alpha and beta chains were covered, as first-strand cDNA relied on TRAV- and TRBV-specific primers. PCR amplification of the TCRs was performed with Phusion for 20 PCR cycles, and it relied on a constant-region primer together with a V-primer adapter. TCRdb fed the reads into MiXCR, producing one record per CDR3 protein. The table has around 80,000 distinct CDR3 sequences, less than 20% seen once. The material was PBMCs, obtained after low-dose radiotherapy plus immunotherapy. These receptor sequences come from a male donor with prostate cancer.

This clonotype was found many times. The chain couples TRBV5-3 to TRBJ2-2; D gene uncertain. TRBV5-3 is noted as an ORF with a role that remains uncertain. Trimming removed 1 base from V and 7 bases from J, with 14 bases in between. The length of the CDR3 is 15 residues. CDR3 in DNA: TGTGCCAGAAGCTTGAGTAGGGTTGTATTCGGGGAGCTGTTTTTT. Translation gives CARSLSRVVFGELFF.

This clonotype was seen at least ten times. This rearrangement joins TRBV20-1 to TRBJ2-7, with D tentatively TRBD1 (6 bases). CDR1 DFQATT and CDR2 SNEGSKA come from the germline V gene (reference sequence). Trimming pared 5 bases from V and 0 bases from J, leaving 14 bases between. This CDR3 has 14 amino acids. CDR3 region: CSAFGQSGSYEQYF. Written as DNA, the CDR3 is TGCAGTGCTTTTGGACAGTCGGGCTCCTACGAGCAGTACTTC.

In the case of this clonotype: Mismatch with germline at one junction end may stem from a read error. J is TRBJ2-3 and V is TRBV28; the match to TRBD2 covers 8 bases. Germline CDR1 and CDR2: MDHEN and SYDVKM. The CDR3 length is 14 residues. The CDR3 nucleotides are TGTGCCAGCAGTTCCGGGACTAGTCAGCGTTCTTCGTTTTTT. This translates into CASSSGTSQRSSFF.

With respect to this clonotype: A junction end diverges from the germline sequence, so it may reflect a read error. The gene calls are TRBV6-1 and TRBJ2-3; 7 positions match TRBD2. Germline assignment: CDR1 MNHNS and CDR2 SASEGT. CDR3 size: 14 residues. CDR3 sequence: CASSGGLPTDMQYF. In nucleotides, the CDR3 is TGTGCCAGCAGTGGGGGACTACCCACAGATATGCAGTATTTT.

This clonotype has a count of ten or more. DNA of the CDR3: TGCGCCAGCAGCCAAGAGACAGGGACTGCAAGCTCCTACGAGCAGTACTTC. Translated: CASSQETGTASSYEQYF. The gene calls are TRBV4-1 and TRBJ2-7; tentatively, D is TRBD1 (7 bases). Trimming cost V 0 bases and J 0 bases, with 15 bases left between them. Looked up from germline, CDR1 is MGHRA and CDR2 is YSYEKL. The CDR3 sequence is 17 residues long.

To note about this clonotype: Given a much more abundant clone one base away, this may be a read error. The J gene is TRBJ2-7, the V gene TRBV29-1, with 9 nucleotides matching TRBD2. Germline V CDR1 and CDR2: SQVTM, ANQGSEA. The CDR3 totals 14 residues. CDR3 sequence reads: CSAETSGRTYEKYF. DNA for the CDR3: TGCAGTGCGGAGACTAGCGGAAGAACCTACGAGAAGTACTTC.

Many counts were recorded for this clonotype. CDR3 in amino acids: CASSQEGAGGVTQYF. The DNA of the CDR3 is TGTGCCAGCAGCCAAGAAGGCGCGGGAGGTGTTACGCAGTATTTT. This rearrangement joins TRBV3-1 to TRBJ2-3, with 8 bases lining up with TRBD2. Germline loops: CDR1 LGHDT, CDR2 YNNKEL (reference sequence). The CDR3 runs 15 residues. Trimming removed 0 bases from V and 8 bases from J; junction bases left unmatched: 7.

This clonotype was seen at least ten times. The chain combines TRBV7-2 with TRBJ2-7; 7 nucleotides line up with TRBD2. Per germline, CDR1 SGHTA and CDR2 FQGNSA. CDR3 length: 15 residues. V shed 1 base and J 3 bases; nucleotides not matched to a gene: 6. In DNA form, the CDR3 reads TGTGCCAGCAGCTTAGTAGGCGGGAGCGGCTACGAGCAGTACTTC. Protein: CASSLVGGSGYEQYF.

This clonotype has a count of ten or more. Here the CDR3 reads CASSYFGGGDGNEQFF. Here the CDR3 DNA reads TGTGCCAGCAGTTACTTCGGTGGCGGTGATGGCAATGAGCAGTTCTTC. V gene TRBV6-2 or TRBV6-3 combines with J gene TRBJ2-1, with D uncertain. V gave up 1 base and J gave up 6 bases, with 16 bases separating them. Germline V gives CDR1 MNHEY, CDR2 SVGEGT. The CDR3 length is 16 residues.

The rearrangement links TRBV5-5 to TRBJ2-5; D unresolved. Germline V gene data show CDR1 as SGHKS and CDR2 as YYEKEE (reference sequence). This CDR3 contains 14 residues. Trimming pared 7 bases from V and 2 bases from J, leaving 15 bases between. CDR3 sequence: CASLDGQPQETQYF. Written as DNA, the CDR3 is TGTGCCAGCTTGGATGGTCAACCTCAAGAGACCCAGTACTTC. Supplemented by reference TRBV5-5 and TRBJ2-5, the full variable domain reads DAGVTQSPTHLIKTRGQQVTLRCSPISGHKSVSWYQQVLGQGPQFIFQYYEKEERGRGNFPDRFSARQFPNYSSELNVNALLLGDSALYLCASLDGQPQETQYFGPGTRLLVL.

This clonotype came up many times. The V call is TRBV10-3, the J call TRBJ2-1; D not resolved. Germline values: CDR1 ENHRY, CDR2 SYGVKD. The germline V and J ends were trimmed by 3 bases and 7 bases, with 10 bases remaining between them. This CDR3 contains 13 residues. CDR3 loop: CAISDQVLNEQFF. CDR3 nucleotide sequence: TGTGCCATCAGTGACCAGGTCCTGAATGAGCAGTTCTTC.

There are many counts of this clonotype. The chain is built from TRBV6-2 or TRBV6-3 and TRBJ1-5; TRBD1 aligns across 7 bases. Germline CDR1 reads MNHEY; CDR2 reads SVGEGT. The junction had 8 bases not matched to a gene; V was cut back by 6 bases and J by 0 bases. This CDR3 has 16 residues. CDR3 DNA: TGTGCCAGCAGCCTTGGACAGGTGGATAGCAATCAGCCCCAGCATTTT. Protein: CASSLGQVDSNQPQHF.

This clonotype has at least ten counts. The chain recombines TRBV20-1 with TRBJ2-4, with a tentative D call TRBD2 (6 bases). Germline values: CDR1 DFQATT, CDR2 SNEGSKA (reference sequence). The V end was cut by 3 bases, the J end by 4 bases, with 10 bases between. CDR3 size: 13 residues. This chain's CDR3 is CSASGGAKNIQYF. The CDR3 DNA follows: TGCAGTGCTAGCGGCGGGGCAAAAAACATTCAGTACTTC.

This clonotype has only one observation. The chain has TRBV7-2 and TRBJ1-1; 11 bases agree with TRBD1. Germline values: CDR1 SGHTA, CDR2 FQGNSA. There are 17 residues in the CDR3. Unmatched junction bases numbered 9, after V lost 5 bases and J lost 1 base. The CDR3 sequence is CASSLSGTGGANTEAFF. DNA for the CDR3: TGTGCCAGCAGCCTCTCCGGGACAGGGGGAGCGAACACTGAAGCTTTCTTT.

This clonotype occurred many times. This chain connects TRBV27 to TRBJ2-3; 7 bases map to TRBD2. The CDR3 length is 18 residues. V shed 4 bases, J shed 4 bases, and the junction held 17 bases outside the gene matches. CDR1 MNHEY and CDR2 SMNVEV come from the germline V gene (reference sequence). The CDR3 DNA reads TGTGCCAGCAGTTCTGGAGGGCCTTGGCGGGAGATCCCAGATACGCAGTATTTT. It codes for CASSSGGPWREIPDTQYF.

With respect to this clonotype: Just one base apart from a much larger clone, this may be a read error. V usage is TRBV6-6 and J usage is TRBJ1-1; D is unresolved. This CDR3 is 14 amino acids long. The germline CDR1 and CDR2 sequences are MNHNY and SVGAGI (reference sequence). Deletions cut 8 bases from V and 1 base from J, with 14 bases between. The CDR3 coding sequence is TGTGCCAGCGGGCAGCCCCCAGCGAACACTGAAGCTTTCTTT. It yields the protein CASGQPPANTEAFF.

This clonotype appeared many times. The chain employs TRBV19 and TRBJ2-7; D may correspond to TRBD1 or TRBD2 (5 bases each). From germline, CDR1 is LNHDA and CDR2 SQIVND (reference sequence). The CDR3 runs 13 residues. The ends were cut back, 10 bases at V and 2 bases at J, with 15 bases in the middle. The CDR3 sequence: CATHSGDPYEQYF. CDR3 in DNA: TGTGCCACCCACTCCGGGGACCCCTACGAGCAGTACTTC.

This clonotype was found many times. The CDR3 DNA sequence: TGCAGTGCTAGCCTTGCGGGAGGCTACAATGAGCAGTTCTTC. It yields the protein CSASLAGGYNEQFF. This sequence joins TRBV20-1 and TRBJ2-1, with 8 bases matching TRBD2. This CDR3 comprises 14 residues. V lost 3 bases to trimming and J lost 3 bases; unmatched junction nucleotides: 4. Germline-derived CDR1 and CDR2 are DFQATT and SNEGSKA (reference sequence).

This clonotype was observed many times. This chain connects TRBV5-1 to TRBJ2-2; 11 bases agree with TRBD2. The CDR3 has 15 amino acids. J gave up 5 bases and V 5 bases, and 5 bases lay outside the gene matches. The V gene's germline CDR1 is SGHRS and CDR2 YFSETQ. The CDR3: CASSQLAGGTGELFF. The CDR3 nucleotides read TGCGCCAGCAGTCAGCTAGCGGGAGGAACCGGGGAGCTGTTTTTT.

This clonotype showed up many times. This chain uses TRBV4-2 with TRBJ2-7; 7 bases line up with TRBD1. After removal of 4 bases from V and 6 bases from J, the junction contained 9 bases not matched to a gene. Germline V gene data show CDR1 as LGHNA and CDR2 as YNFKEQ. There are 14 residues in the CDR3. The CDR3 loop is CASSLGQGVPEQYF. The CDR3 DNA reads TGTGCCAGCAGCCTGGGGCAGGGGGTACCCGAGCAGTACTTC.

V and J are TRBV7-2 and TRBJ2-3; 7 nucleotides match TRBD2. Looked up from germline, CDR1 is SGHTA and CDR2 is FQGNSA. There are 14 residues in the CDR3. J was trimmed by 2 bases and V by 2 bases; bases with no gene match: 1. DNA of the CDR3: TGTGCCAGCAGCTTAAAGCGGGACACAGATACGCAGTATTTT. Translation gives CASSLKRDTDTQYF.

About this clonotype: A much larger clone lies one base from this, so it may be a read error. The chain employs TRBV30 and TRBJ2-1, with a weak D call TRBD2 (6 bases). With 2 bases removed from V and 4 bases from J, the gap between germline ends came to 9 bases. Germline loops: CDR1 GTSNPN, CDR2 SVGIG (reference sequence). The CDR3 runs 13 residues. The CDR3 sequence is CAWSLGTYNEQFF. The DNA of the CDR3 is TGTGCCTGGAGTCTTGGGACTTACAATGAGCAGTTCTTC.

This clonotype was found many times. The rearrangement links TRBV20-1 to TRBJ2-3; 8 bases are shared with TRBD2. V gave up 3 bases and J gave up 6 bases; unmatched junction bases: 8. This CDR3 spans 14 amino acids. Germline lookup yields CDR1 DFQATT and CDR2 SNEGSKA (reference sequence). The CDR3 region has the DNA TGCAGTGCTAGTTACCGGGAGGGGGGGGATACGCAGTATTTT. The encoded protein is CSASYREGGDTQYF.

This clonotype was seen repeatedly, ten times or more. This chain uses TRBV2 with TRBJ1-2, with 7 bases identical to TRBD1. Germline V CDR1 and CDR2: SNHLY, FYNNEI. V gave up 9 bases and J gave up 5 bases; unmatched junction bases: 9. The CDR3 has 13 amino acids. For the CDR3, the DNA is TGTGCCAGTTACCGGGACAGCAGTTATGGCTACACCTTC. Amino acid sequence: CASYRDSSYGYTF.

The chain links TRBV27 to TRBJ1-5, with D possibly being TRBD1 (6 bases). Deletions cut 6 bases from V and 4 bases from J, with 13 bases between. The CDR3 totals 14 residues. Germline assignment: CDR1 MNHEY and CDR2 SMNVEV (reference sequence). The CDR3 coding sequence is TGTGCCAGCAGCCTCGGGACACCTAATCAGCCCCAGCATTTT. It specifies CASSLGTPNQPQHF.

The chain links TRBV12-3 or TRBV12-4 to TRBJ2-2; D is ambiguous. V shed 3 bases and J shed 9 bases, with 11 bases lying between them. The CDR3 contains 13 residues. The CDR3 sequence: CASSLHTSRELFF. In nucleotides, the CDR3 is TGTGCCAGCAGTTTGCACACGTCGAGGGAGCTGTTTTTT.

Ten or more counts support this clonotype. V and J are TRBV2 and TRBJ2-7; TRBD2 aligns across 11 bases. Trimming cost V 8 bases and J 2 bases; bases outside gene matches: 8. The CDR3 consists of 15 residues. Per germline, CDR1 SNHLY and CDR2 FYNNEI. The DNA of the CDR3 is TGTGCCAGCCTGGGACTAGCGGAGGATACCTACGAGCAGTACTTC. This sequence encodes CASLGLAEDTYEQYF.

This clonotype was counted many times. The CDR3 protein is CASLVAGDREQFF. DNA for the CDR3: TGTGCCAGCTTAGTAGCGGGAGATAGAGAGCAGTTCTTC. The chain is built from TRBV5-3 and TRBJ2-1, with 9 bases identical to TRBD2. TRBV5-3 is annotated as an ORF whose role is uncertain. The CDR3 covers 13 residues. The trim removed 8 bases at V and 10 bases at J, leaving 10 bases unmatched.

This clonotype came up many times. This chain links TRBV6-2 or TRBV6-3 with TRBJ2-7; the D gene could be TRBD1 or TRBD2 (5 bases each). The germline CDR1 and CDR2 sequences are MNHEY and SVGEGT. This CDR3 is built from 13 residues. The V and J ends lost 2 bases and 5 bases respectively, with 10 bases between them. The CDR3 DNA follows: TGTGCCAGCAGTTACGGACATAGCGACGAGCAGTACTTC. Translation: CASSYGHSDEQYF.

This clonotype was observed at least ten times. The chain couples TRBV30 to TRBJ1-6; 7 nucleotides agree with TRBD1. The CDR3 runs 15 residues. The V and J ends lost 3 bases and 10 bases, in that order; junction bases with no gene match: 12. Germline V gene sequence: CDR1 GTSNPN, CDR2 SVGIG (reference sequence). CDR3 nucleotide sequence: TGTGCCTGGAGGCCTGGCAACAGGGGAGAATCACCCCTCCACTTT. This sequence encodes CAWRPGNRGESPLHF. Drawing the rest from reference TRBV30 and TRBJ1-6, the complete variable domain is SQTIHQWPATLVQPVGSPLSLECTVEGTSNPNLYWYRQAAGRGLQLLFYSVGIGQISSEVPQNLSASRPQDRQFILSSKKLLLSDSGFYLCAWRPGNRGESPLHFGNGTRLTVT.